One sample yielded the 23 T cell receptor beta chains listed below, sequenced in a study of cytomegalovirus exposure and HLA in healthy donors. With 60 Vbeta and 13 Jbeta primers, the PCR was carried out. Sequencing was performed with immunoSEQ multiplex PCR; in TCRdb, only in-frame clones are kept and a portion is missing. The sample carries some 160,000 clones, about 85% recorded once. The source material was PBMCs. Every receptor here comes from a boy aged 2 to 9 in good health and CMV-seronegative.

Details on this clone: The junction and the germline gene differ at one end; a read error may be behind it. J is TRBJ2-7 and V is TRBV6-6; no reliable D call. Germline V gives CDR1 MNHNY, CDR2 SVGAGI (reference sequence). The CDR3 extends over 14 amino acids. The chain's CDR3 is CASSHPEPWAARIF. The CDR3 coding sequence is TGTGCCAGCAGTCACCCGGAACCCTGGGCCGCGCGAATCTTC.

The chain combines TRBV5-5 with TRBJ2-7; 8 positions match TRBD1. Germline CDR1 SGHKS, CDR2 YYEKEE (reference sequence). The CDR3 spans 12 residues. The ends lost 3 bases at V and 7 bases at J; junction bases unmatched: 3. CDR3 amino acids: CASSWTGREQYF. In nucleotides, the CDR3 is TGTGCCAGCAGCTGGACAGGGCGTGAGCAGTACTTC.

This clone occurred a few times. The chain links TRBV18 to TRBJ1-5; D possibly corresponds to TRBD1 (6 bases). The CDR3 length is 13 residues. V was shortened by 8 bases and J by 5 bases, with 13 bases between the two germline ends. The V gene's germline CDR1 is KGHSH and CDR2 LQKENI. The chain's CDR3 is CASQRGGDQPQHF. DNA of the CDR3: TGTGCCAGCCAAAGAGGGGGGGATCAGCCCCAGCATTTT.

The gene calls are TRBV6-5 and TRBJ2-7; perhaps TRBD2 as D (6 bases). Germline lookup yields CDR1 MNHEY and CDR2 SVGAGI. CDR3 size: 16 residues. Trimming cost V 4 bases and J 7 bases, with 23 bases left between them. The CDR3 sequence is CASSLMEGTSLGEQYF. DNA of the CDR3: TGTGCCAGCAGTTTAATGGAGGGGACCTCGCTGGGGGAGCAGTACTTC.

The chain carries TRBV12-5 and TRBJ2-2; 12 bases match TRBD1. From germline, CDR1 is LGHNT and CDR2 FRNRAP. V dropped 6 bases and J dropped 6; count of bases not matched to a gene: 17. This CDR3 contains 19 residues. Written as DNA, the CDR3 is TGTGCTAGTGGCGCGGGACAGGGGGCGTTTAGAGGGCTTGCCGGGGAGCTGTTTTTT. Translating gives CASGAGQGAFRGLAGELFF.

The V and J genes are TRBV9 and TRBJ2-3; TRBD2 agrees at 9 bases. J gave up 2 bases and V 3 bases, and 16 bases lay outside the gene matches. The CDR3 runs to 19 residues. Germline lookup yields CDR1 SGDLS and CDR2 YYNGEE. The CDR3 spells CASSAGREGGGAPTDTQYF. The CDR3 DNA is TGTGCCAGCAGCGCAGGGCGGGAAGGCGGGGGGGCCCCCACAGATACGCAGTATTTT. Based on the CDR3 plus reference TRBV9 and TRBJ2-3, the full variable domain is DSGVTQTPKHLITATGQRVTLRCSPRSGDLSVYWYQQSLDQGLQFLIQYYNGEERAKGNILERFSAQQFPDLHSELNLSSLELGDSALYFCASSAGREGGGAPTDTQYFGPGTRLTVL.

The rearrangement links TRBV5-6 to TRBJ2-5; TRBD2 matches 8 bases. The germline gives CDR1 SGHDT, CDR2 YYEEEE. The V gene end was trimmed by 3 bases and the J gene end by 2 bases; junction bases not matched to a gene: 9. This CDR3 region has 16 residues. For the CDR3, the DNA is TGTGCCAGCAGCTCCAGACGACTAGCGTGGCAAGAGACCCAGTACTTC. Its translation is CASSSRRLAWQETQYF.

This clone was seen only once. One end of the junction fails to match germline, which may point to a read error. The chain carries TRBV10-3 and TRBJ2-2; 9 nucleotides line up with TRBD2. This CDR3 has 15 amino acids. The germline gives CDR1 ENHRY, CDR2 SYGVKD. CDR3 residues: CAISDAGGPGGELLF. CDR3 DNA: TGTGCCATCAGTGATGCGGGAGGGCCGGGCGGGGAGCTGCTTTTT.

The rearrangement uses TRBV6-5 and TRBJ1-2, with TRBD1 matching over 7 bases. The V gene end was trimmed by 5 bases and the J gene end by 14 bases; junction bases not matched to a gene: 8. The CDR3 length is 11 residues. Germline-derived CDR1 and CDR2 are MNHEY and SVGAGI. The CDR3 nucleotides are TGTGCCAGCAGTCGTCCGGGACAGACAACCTTC. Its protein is CASSRPGQTTF.

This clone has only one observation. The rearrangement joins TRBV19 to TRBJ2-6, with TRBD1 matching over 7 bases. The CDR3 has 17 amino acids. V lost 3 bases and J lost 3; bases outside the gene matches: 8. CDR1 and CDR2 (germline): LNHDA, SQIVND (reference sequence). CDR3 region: CASSITGVASGANVLTF. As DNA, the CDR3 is TGTGCCAGTAGTATTACAGGGGTTGCGAGTGGGGCCAACGTCCTGACTTTC. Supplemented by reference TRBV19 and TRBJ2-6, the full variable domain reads DGGITQSPKYLFRKEGQNVTLSCEQNLNHDAMYWYRQDPGQGLRLIYYSQIVNDFQKGDIAEGYSVSREKKESFPLTVTSAQKNPTAFYLCASSITGVASGANVLTFGAGSRLTVL.

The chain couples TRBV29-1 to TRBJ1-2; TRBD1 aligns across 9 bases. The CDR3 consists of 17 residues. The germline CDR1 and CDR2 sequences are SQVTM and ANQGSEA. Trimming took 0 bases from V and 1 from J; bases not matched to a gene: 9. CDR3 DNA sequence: TGCAGCGTTGAAGATTATCTTCGGACAGGGGATAACTATGGCTACACCTTC. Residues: CSVEDYLRTGDNYGYTF.

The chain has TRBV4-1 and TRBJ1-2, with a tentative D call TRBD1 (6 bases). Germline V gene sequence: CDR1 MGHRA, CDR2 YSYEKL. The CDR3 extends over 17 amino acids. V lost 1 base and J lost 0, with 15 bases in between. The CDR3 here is CASSQGGGGRANYGYTF. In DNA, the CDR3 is TGCGCCAGCAGCCAAGGAGGGGGGGGACGAGCTAACTATGGCTACACCTTC.

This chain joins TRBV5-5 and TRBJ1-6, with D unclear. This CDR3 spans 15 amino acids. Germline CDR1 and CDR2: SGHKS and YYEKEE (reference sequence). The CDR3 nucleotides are TGTGTCACATCCCGATTCGGACTGGATAATTCACCCCTCCACTTT. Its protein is CVTSRFGLDNSPLHF.

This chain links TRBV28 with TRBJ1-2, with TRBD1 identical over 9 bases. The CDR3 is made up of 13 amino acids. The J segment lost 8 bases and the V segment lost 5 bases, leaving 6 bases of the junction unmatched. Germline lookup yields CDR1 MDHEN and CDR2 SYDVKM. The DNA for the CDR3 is TGTGCCAGCAGTCAAGGGACAGGGCGCGGCTACACCTTC. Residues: CASSQGTGRGYTF.

As DNA, the CDR3 is TGTGCCAGCAGTGAGGGCGGGCTTGGAAACACCATATATTTT. Translating it yields CASSEGGLGNTIYF. The chain combines TRBV2 with TRBJ1-3; D not resolved. The CDR3 loop spans 14 amino acids. Trimming shortened V by 3 bases and J by 3 bases, and 9 bases separated the two germline ends. Germline V gene lookup returns CDR1 SNHLY and CDR2 FYNNEI.

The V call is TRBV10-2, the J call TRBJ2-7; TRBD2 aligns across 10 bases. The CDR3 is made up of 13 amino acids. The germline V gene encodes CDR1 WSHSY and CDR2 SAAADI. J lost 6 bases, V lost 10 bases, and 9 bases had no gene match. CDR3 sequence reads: CATVLAGEIEQYF. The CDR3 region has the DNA TGCGCCACCGTGCTAGCGGGAGAGATCGAGCAGTACTTC.

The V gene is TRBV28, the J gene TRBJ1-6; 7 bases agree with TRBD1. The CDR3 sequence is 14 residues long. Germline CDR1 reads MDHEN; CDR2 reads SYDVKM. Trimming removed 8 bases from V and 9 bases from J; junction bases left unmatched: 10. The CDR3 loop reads CASCEGQNSSPLHF. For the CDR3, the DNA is TGTGCCAGCTGTGAGGGACAGAACAGTTCACCCCTCCACTTT. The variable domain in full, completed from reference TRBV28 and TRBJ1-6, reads DVKVTQSSRYLVKRTGEKVFLECVQDMDHENMFWYRQDPGLGLRLIYFSYDVKMKEKGDIPEGYSVSREKKERFSLILESASTNQTSMYLCASCEGQNSSPLHFGNGTRLTVT.

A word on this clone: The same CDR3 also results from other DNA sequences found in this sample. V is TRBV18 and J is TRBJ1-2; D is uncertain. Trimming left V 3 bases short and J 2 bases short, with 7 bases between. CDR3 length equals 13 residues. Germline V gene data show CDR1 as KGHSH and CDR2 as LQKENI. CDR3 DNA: TGTGCCAGCTCACCCGACAAGAACTATGGCTACACCTTC. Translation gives CASSPDKNYGYTF. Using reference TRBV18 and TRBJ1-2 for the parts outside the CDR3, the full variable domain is NAGVMQNPRHLVRRRGQEARLRCSPMKGHSHVYWYRQLPEEGLKFMVYLQKENIIDESGMPKERFSAEFPKEGPSILRIQQVVRGDSAAYFCASSPDKNYGYTFGSGTRLTVV.

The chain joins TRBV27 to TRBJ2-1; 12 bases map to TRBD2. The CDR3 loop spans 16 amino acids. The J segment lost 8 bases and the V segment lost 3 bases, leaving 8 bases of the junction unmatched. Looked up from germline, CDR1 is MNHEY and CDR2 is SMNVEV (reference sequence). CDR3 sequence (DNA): TGTGCCAGCAGTTTCTCGCTAGCGGGGGGGCTCGATGAGCAGTTCTTC. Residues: CASSFSLAGGLDEQFF.

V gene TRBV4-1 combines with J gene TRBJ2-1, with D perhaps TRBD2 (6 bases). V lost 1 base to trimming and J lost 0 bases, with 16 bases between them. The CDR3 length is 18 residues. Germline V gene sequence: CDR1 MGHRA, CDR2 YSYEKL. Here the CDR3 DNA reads TGCGCCAGCAGCCAAGTTTCTTTCGGCGGGGCCTCCTACAATGAGCAGTTCTTC. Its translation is CASSQVSFGGASYNEQFF.

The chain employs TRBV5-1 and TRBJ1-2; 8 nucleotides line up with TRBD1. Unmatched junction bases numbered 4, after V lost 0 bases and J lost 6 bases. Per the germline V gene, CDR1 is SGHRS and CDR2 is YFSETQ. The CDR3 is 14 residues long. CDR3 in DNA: TGCGCCAGCAGCTTGGGGCGGACAGGGAATGGCTACACCTTC. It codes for CASSLGRTGNGYTF.

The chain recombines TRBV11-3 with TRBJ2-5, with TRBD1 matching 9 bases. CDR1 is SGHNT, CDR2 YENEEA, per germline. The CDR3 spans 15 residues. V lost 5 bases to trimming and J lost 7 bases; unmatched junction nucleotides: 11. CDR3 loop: CASSPGTGKGRTQYF. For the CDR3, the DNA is TGTGCCAGCAGCCCCGGGACAGGGAAGGGTAGGACCCAGTACTTC.

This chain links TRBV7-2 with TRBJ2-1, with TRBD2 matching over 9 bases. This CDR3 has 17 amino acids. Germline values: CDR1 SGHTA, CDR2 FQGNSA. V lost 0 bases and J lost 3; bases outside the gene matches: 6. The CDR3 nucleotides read TGTGCCAGCAGCTTAGCGGTGCGGGGGGGAGGCTACAATGAGCAGTTCTTC. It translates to CASSLAVRGGGYNEQFF.